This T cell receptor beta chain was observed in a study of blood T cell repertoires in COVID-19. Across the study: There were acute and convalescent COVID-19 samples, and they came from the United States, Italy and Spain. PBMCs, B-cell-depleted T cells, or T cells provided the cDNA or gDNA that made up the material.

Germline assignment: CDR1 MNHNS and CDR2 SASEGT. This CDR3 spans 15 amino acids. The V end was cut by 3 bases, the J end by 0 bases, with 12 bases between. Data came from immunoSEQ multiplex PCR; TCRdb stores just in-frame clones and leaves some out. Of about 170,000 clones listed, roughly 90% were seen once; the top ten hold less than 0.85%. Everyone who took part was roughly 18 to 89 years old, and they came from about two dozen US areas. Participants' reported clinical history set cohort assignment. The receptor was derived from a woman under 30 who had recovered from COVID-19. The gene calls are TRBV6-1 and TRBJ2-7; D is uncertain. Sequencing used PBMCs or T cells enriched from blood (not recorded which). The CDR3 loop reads CASSEPPYSSYEQYF. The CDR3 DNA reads TGTGCCAGCAGTGAGCCCCCATATAGCTCCTACGAGCAGTACTTC.